One and the same sample provided the 3 T cell receptor beta chains below, sequenced in a study of shared clonotypes between healthy human individuals. Sequencing used immunoSEQ multiplex PCR; TCRdb keeps in-frame clones, though not all of them. Among around 500,000 clones, roughly 85% were seen once, and the ten largest hold about 12%. The sequenced sample was PBMCs. These receptors all come from a middle-aged woman in good health. Some clones in this sample may be carry-over from other donors' samples.

CDR3 DNA: TGTGCCAGCAGCCAAGACACATATGGCTACACCTTC. Encoded protein: CASSQDTYGYTF. This chain uses TRBV5-5 with TRBJ1-2; no definite D call. CDR1 SGHKS and CDR2 YYEKEE come from the germline V gene (reference sequence). The CDR3 extends over 12 amino acids. V was clipped by 4 bases and J by 5 bases, with 9 bases between them. Full variable domain (remainder filled in from reference TRBV5-5 and TRBJ1-2): DAGVTQSPTHLIKTRGQQVTLRCSPISGHKSVSWYQQVLGQGPQFIFQYYEKEERGRGNFPDRFSARQFPNYSSELNVNALLLGDSALYLCASSQDTYGYTFGSGTRLTVV.

The V call is TRBV28, the J call TRBJ2-1; 8 nucleotides agree with TRBD1. CDR3 length: 15 residues. Germline CDR1 and CDR2: MDHEN and SYDVKM. J lost 6 bases, V lost 6 bases, and 10 bases had no gene match. The CDR3 reads CASSPIETGGNEQFF. DNA for the CDR3: TGTGCCAGCAGCCCTATCGAAACAGGGGGCAATGAGCAGTTCTTC.

This chain joins TRBV7-9 and TRBJ2-7; 14 bases align to TRBD2. V trimming: 1 base; J trimming: 1 base; junction bases outside the gene matches: 6. Germline V gene lookup returns CDR1 SEHNR and CDR2 FQNEAQ (reference sequence). The CDR3 runs 18 residues. As DNA, the CDR3 is TGTGCCAGCAGCTTAGGGACTAGCGGGAGGACACTATCCTACGAGCAGTACTTC. It translates to CASSLGTSGRTLSYEQYF.